The source of this T cell receptor beta chain is a study of blood T cells in healthy people across ages. With a J-beta primer mix and a sample-barcoded 5' primer, a second PCR ran 7 to 11 cycles. Researchers report that a template-switch adaptor with 12 random nucleotides tagged each cDNA molecule. TCRdb reprocessed the 5' RACE reads via MiXCR and lists one record per CDR3 protein. The sample includes just under 900,000 distinct CDR3 sequences, under 35% of them seen just once. The germline V and J ends were trimmed by 4 bases and 2 bases, with 21 bases remaining between them. The CDR3 is made up of 17 amino acids. Germline V gene data show CDR1 as SEHNR and CDR2 as FQNEAQ (reference sequence).

The receptor's source is a woman over 75 in good health. Input material: blood. The J gene is TRBJ2-7, the V gene TRBV7-9, with D perhaps matching TRBD2 (6 bases). This chain's CDR3 is CASSSRPRGKSAYEQYF. The CDR3, as DNA: TGTGCCAGCAGCTCAAGACCTCGCGGGAAGTCCGCCTACGAGCAGTACTTC.